Each of the 16 T cell receptor beta chains below was sequenced from the same sample in a study of blood T cell repertoires in COVID-19. The method was immunoSEQ multiplex PCR; TCRdb's version includes in-frame clones alone and lacks a portion of them. The sample records about 180,000 clones, approximately 85% being singletons. The specimen sequenced was peripheral blood. These receptors came from a woman aged 80 or over with acute or convalescent COVID-19.

V usage is TRBV9 and J usage is TRBJ2-3; TRBD1 is a possible D gene (5 bases). The CDR3 totals 13 residues. Trimming took 2 bases from V and 6 from J, leaving 10 bases between them. CDR1 SGDLS and CDR2 YYNGEE come from the germline V gene. CDR3: CASSVAGRDTQYF. The DNA for the CDR3 is TGTGCCAGCAGCGTCGCAGGGCGTGATACGCAGTATTTT.

The chain recombines TRBV20-1 with TRBJ1-1; the D is unclear. Trimming took 0 bases from V and 11 from J, leaving 10 bases between them. The length of the CDR3 is 11 residues. CDR1 is DFQATT and CDR2 is SNEGSKA in the germline V gene (reference sequence). CDR3 DNA sequence: TGCAGTGCTAGAGATGCACCCCGGGCTTTCTTT. Translation gives CSARDAPRAFF.

This clone was recorded only once. The chain recombines TRBV2 with TRBJ1-5; 9 bases agree with TRBD1. Germline V gives CDR1 SNHLY, CDR2 FYNNEI. The CDR3 has 15 amino acids. V trimming: 5 bases; J trimming: 1 base; junction bases outside the gene matches: 3. The CDR3: CASSWDRESNQPQHF. The DNA for the CDR3 is TGTGCCAGCAGTTGGGACAGGGAAAGCAATCAGCCCCAGCATTTT.

The V gene is TRBV6-5, the J gene TRBJ2-7; maybe TRBD2 (6 bases). Trimming removed 8 bases at V and 2 bases at J, with 10 bases between. This CDR3 has 12 residues. Germline lookup yields CDR1 MNHEY and CDR2 SVGAGI. The CDR3 DNA is TGTGCCAGCGGGACTGATACCTACGAGCAGTACTTC. This sequence encodes CASGTDTYEQYF.

The chain couples TRBV2 to TRBJ2-1; 11 nucleotides align to TRBD1. Germline-derived CDR1 and CDR2 are SNHLY and FYNNEI. The CDR3 spans 16 residues. With V trimmed by 2 bases and J by 3 bases, 3 bases remained unmatched. Here the CDR3 reads CASSEWGTGGYNEQFF. As DNA, the CDR3 is TGTGCCAGCAGTGAATGGGGGACAGGGGGCTACAATGAGCAGTTCTTC.

The genes are TRBV7-9 and TRBJ2-2, with D perhaps TRBD2 (7 bases). Germline CDR1 reads SEHNR; CDR2 reads FQNEAQ (reference sequence). V lost 10 bases, J lost 0 bases, and 15 bases lay in between. The CDR3 totals 15 residues. In DNA, the CDR3 is TGTGCCATAGGGGGGGAACCCTCGAACACCGGGGAGCTGTTTTTT. It specifies CAIGGEPSNTGELFF.

This chain uses TRBV6-1 with TRBJ1-3; D is ambiguous. There are 11 residues in the CDR3. In germline, CDR1 is MNHNS, CDR2 SASEGT. V lost 3 bases, J lost 14 bases, and 11 bases lay in between. The CDR3 DNA reads as TGTGCCAGCAGTGATCGAAACGGAGTATATTTT. This gives the protein CASSDRNGVYF.

Comment on this clone: A read error may account for a junction end that differs from germline. Other DNA sequences in this sample translate to the same CDR3. The chain couples TRBV6-5 to TRBJ1-5, with no clear D. This CDR3 is 12 amino acids long. Per the germline V gene, CDR1 is MNHEY and CDR2 is SVGAGI. The CDR3 loop is CASWTFNQPQHF. CDR3 nucleotides: TGTGCCAGTTGGACTTTTAATCAACCCCAGCATTTT.

The chain joins TRBV11-2 to TRBJ2-1, with D perhaps matching TRBD2 (6 bases). Germline values: CDR1 SGHAT, CDR2 FQNNGV. Trimming shortened V by 3 bases and J by 6 bases, and 9 bases separated the two germline ends. The CDR3 totals 13 residues. CDR3 in DNA: TGTGCCAGCAGCTTGTCTAGCGTCAATGAGCAGTTCTTC. Translation gives CASSLSSVNEQFF. Based on the CDR3 plus reference TRBV11-2 and TRBJ2-1, the full variable domain is EAGVAQSPRYKIIEKRQSVAFWCNPISGHATLYWYQQILGQGPKLLIQFQNNGVVDDSQLPKDRFSAERLKGVDSTLKIQPAKLEDSAVYLCASSLSSVNEQFFGPGTRLTVL.

Comments on this clone: The junction departs from the called germline gene at one end, perhaps through a read error. The chain is built from TRBV2 and TRBJ1-6, with D uncertain. This CDR3 is built from 17 residues. Germline-derived CDR1 and CDR2 are SNHLY and FYNNEI. Written as DNA, the CDR3 is TGTGCCAGCAGCGAAGACCAGGTGTCCTCTTATAATTCACCCCTCCACTTT. The encoded protein is CASSEDQVSSYNSPLHF.

The CDR3, as DNA: TGTGCCAGCAGCCACCTTACCGGGACACTTGGAAACACCATATATTTT. This sequence encodes CASSHLTGTLGNTIYF. V usage is TRBV3-1 (or the pseudogene TRBV3-2) and J usage is TRBJ1-3, with D possibly matching TRBD1 (6 bases). V was shortened by 3 bases and J by 3 bases, with 15 bases between the two germline ends. The CDR3 has 16 residues. CDR1 and CDR2 (germline): LGHDT, YNNKEL (reference sequence).

The genes are TRBV27 and TRBJ1-1; D may be TRBD1 (6 bases). The germline gives CDR1 MNHEY, CDR2 SMNVEV (reference sequence). V was pared by 2 bases and J by 4 bases, with 17 bases between. The length of the CDR3 is 16 residues. The CDR3 reads CASSLRATGRTTEAFF. The CDR3 bases are TGTGCCAGCAGTTTAAGGGCGACAGGCAGGACCACTGAAGCTTTCTTT.

The V call is TRBV6-5, the J call TRBJ1-2; D remains ambiguous. V was cut by 7 bases and J by 8 bases, with 14 bases left in between. The CDR3 length is 12 residues. Germline CDR1 reads MNHEY; CDR2 reads SVGAGI. This CDR3 reads CASIEPPGGYTF. The CDR3 coding sequence is TGTGCCAGCATCGAACCCCCCGGGGGCTACACCTTC.

This chain uses TRBV4-2 with TRBJ1-1, with 7 nucleotides matching TRBD1. CDR3 length: 15 amino acids. From germline, CDR1 is LGHNA and CDR2 YNFKEQ. Trimming removed 6 bases from V and 1 base from J; junction bases left unmatched: 8. CDR3 sequence (DNA): TGTGCCAGCAGAGCTGACAGGGCAACGAACACTGAAGCTTTCTTT. Amino acids: CASRADRATNTEAFF.

This sequence joins TRBV11-3 and TRBJ1-3, with D tentatively TRBD1 (5 bases). Germline CDR1 reads SGHNT; CDR2 reads YENEEA. The CDR3 contains 12 residues. V was shortened by 5 bases and J by 7 bases, with 9 bases between the two germline ends. Here the CDR3 reads CASSPDTNTIYF. The CDR3, as DNA: TGTGCCAGCAGCCCGGACACGAACACCATATATTTT.

This clone was observed a single time. V gene TRBV5-1 combines with J gene TRBJ1-4; D possibly corresponds to TRBD1 (6 bases). The V gene lost 0 bases and the J gene lost 6 bases, with 12 bases spanning the gap. Germline CDR1 and CDR2: SGHRS and YFSETQ. This CDR3 has 15 residues. The CDR3 is CASSLVAGVYEKLFF. The CDR3 region has the DNA TGCGCCAGCAGCTTGGTCGCAGGGGTTTATGAAAAACTGTTTTTT.